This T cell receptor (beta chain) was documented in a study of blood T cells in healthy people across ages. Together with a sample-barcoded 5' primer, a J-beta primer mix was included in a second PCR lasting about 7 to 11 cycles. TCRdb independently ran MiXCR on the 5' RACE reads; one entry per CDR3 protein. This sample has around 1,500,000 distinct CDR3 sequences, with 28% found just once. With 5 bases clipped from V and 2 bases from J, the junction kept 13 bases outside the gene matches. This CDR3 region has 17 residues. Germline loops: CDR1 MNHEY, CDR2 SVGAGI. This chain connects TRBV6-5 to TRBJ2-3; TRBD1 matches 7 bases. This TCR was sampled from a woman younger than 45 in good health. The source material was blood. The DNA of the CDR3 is TGTGCCAGCAGTCGAGAACAGGGGAATTCACCCACAGATACGCAGTATTTT. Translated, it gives CASSREQGNSPTDTQYF.